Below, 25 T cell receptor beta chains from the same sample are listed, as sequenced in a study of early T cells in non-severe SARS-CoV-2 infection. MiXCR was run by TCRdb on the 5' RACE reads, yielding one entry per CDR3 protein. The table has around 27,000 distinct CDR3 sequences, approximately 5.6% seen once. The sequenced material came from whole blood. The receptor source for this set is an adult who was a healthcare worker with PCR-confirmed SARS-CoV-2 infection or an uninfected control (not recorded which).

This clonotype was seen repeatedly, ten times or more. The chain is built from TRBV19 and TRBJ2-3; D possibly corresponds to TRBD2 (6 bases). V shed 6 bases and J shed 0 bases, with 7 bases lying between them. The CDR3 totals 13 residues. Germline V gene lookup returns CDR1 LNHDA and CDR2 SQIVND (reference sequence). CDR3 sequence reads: CASSGTSTDTQYF. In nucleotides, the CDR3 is TGTGCCAGTAGCGGGACTAGCACAGATACGCAGTATTTT.

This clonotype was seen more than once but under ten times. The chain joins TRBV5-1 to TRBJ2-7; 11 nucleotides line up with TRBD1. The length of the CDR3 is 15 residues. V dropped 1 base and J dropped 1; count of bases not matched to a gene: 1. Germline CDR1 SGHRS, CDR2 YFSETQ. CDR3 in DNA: TGCGCCAGCAGCTTGTGGGACAGGGGGTCCTACGAGCAGTACTTC. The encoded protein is CASSLWDRGSYEQYF.

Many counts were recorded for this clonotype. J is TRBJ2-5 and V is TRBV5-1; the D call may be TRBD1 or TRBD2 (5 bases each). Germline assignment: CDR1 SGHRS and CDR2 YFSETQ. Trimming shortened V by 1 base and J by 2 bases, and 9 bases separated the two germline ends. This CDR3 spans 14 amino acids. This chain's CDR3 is CASSLRGEQETQYF. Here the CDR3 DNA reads TGCGCCAGCAGCTTGAGAGGGGAGCAAGAGACCCAGTACTTC.

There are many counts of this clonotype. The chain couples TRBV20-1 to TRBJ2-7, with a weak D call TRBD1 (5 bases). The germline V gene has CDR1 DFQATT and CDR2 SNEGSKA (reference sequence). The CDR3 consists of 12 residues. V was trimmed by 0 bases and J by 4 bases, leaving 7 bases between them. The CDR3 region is CSARDRGYEQYF. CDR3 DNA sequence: TGCAGTGCTAGAGATAGGGGTTACGAGCAGTACTTC.

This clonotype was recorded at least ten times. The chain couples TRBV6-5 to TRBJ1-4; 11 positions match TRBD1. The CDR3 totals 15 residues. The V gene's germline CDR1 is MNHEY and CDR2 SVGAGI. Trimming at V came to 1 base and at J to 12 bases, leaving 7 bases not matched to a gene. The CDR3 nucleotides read TGTGCCAGCAGTTACTGGACAGGGGGCGAGACGGAACTGTTTTTT. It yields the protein CASSYWTGGETELFF.

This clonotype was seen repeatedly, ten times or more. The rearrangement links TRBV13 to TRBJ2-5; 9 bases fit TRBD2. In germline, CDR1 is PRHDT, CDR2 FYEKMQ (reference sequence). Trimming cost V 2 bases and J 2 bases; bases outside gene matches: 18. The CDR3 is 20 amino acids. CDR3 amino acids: CASSLSVSYASGIVQETQYF. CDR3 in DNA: TGTGCCAGCAGCTTATCTGTCTCGTATGCTAGCGGGATTGTTCAAGAGACCCAGTACTTC.

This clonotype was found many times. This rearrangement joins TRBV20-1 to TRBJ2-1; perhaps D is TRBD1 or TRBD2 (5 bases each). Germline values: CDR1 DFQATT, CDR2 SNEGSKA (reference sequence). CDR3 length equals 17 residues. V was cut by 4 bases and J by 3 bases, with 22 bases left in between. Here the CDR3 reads CSAKKISAGINYNEQFF. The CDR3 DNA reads TGCAGTGCTAAGAAGATTAGCGCAGGGATTAACTACAATGAGCAGTTCTTC.

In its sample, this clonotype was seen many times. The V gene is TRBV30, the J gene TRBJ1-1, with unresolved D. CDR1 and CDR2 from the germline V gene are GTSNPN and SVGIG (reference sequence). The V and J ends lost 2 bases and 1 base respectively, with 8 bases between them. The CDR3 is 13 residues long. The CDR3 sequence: CAWSRHQNTEAFF. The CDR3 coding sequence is TGTGCCTGGAGTCGACACCAGAACACTGAAGCTTTCTTT.

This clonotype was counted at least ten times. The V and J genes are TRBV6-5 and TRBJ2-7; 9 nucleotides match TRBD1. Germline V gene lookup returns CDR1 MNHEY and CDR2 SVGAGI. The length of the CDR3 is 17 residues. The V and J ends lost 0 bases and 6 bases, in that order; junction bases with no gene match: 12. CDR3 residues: CASSYSGLPGQGREQYF. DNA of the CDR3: TGTGCCAGCAGTTACTCAGGTCTACCGGGACAGGGCCGCGAGCAGTACTTC.

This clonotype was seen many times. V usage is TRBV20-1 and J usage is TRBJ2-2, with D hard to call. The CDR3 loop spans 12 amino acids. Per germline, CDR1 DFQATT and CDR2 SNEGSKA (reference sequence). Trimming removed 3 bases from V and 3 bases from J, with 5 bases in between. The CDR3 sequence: CSARLYTGELFF. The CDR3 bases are TGCAGTGCTAGGCTATACACCGGGGAGCTGTTTTTT.

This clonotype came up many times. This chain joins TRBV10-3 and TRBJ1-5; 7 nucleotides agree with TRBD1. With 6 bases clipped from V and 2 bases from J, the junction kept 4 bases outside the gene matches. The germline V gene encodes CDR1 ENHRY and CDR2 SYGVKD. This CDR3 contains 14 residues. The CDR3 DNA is TGTGCCATCAGGGGCCAGGGGGGCAATCAGCCCCAGCATTTT. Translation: CAIRGQGGNQPQHF.

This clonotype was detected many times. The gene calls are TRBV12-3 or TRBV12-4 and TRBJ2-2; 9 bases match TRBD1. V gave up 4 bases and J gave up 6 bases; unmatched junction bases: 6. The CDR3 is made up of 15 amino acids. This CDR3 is CASSSGTGSSGELFF. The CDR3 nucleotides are TGTGCCAGCAGTTCCGGGACAGGGTCTTCCGGGGAGCTGTTTTTT.

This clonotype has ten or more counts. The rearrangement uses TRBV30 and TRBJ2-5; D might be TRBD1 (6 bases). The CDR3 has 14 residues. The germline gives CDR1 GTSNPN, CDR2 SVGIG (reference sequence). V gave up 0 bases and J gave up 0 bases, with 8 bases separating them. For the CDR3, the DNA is TGTGCCTGGAGTGTCCAGGGGTACCAAGAGACCCAGTACTTC. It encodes CAWSVQGYQETQYF.

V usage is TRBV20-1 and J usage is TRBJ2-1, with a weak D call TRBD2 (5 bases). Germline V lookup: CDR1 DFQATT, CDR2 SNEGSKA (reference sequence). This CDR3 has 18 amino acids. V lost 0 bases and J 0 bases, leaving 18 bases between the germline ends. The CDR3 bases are TGCAGTGCTAGAGATAATTTCTTTGGCGGAGGCTCCTACAATGAGCAGTTCTTC. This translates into CSARDNFFGGGSYNEQFF.

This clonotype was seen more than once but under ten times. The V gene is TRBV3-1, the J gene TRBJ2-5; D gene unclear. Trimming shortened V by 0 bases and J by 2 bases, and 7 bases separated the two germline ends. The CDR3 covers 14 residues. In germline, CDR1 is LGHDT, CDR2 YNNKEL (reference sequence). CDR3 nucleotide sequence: TGTGCCAGCAGCCAAGATTGGATGCAAGAGACCCAGTACTTC. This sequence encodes CASSQDWMQETQYF.

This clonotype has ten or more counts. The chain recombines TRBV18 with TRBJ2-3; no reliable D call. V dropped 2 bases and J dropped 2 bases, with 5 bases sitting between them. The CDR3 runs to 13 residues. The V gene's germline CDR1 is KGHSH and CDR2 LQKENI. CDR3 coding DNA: TGTGCCAGCTCACCAGCCCTCACAGATACGCAGTATTTT. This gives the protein CASSPALTDTQYF.

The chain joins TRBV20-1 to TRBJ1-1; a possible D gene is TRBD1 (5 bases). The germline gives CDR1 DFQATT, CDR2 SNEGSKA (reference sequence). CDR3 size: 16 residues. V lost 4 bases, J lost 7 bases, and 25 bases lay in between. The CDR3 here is CSAKRTTQELWGEAFF. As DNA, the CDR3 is TGCAGTGCTAAACGAACTACACAGGAACTCTGGGGTGAAGCTTTCTTT.

The DNA of the CDR3 is TGTGCCAGCAGTCTAGATTCAGCCAAAAACATTCAGTACTTC. Its protein is CASSLDSAKNIQYF. V and J are TRBV6-2 or TRBV6-3 and TRBJ2-4; D unclear. The CDR3 spans 14 residues. From germline, CDR1 is MNHEY and CDR2 SVGEGT. V was clipped by 5 bases and J by 0 bases, with 8 bases between them.

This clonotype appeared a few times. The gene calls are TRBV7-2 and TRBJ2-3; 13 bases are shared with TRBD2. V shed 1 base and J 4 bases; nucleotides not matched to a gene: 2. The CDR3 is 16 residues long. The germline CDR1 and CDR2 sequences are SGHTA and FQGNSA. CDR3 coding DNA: TGTGCCAGCAGCTTAGGAGGACTAGCGGGGGCAGATACGCAGTATTTT. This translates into CASSLGGLAGADTQYF.

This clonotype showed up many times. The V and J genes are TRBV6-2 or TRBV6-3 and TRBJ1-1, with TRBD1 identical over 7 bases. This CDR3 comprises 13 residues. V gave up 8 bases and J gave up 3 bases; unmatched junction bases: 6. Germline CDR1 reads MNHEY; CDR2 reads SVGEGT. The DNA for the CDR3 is TGTGCCAGCTTGGGACAGATCGACACTGAAGCTTTCTTT. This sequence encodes CASLGQIDTEAFF.

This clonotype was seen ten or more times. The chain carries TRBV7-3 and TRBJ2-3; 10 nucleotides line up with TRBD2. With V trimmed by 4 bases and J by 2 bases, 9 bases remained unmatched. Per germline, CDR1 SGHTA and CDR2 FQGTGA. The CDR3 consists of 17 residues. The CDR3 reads CASSSLASGGFTDTQYF. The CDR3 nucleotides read TGTGCCAGCAGCTCCCTAGCTAGCGGGGGTTTCACAGATACGCAGTATTTT. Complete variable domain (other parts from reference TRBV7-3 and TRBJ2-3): GAGVSQTPSNKVTEKGKYVELRCDPISGHTALYWYRQSLGQGPEFLIYFQGTGAADDSGLPNDRFFAVRPEGSVSTLKIQRTERGDSAVYLCASSSLASGGFTDTQYFGPGTRLTVL.

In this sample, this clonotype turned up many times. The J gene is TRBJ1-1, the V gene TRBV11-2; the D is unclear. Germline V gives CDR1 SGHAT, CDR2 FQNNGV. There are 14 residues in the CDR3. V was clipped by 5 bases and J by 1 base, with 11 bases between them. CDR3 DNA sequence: TGTGCCAGCAGCCCGGATGACTGGAACACTGAAGCTTTCTTT. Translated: CASSPDDWNTEAFF. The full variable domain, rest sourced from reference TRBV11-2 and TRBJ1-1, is EAGVAQSPRYKIIEKRQSVAFWCNPISGHATLYWYQQILGQGPKLLIQFQNNGVVDDSQLPKDRFSAERLKGVDSTLKIQPAKLEDSAVYLCASSPDDWNTEAFFGQGTRLTVV.

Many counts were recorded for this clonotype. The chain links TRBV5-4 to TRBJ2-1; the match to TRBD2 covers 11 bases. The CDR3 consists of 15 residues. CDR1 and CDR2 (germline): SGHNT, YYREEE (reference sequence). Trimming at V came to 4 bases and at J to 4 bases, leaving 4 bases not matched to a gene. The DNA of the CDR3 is TGTGCCAGCAGCCTTGTAGCGGGAGGGTACAATGAGCAGTTCTTC. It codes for CASSLVAGGYNEQFF.

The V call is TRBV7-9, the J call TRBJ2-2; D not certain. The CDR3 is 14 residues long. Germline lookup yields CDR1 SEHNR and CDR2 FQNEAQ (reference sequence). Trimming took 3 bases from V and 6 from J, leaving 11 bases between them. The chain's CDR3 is CASSFSPVPGELFF. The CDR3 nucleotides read TGTGCCAGCAGCTTTTCGCCAGTCCCCGGGGAGCTGTTTTTT.

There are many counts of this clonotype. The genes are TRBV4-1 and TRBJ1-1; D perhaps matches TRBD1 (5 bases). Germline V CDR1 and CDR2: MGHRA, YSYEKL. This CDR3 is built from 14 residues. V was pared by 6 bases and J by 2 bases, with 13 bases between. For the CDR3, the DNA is TGCGCCAGCAGACCCGGGACGGCCAACACTGAAGCTTTCTTT. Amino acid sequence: CASRPGTANTEAFF.